A few counts support the clone carrying this T cell receptor (beta chain). The data stem from a study of T-cell memory formation after mild COVID-19. Using its own MiXCR run on the 5' RACE reads, TCRdb lists one record per CDR3 protein. The sample records about 110,000 distinct CDR3 sequences, around 12% being singletons. Germline V CDR1 and CDR2: ENHRY, SYGVKD. This CDR3 is built from 13 residues. V gave up 11 bases and J gave up 5 bases; unmatched junction bases: 11. This chain connects TRBV10-3 to TRBJ2-5, with TRBD2 matching 7 bases. The sequenced material came from PBMCs or a T cell subset sorted from them (not recorded which). The origin of this receptor is an adult woman who had mild COVID-19 (a few samples of this study predate the infection). Cell type and time point are not known. CDR3 region: CAAKRLAWETQYF. CDR3 DNA: TGTGCCGCGAAGAGACTAGCATGGGAGACCCAGTACTTC.